This T cell receptor (beta chain) emerged from a study of control samples from healthy donors and cancer patients. Measured with immunoSEQ multiplex PCR; TCRdb has only the in-frame clones, and not every one. The table shows 100,000 to 130,000 clones, with roughly four fifths occurring only once. The V gene's germline CDR1 is GTSNPN and CDR2 SVGIG (reference sequence). The CDR3 is 11 residues long. Trimming pared 0 bases from V and 6 bases from J, leaving 5 bases between. This clone was found a few times. The V and J genes are TRBV30 and TRBJ1-2; D not certain. Sequencing was carried out using blood. The TCR was taken from a man between 18 and 29 years old in good health. The CDR3 coding sequence is TGTGCCTGGAGTGTTCAGGATGGCTACACCTTC. This translates into CAWSVQDGYTF.